These 11 T cell receptor beta chains originate from one sample sequenced in a study of T cell responses to AZD1222 COVID-19 vaccine. Sequencing used immunoSEQ multiplex PCR; TCRdb keeps in-frame clones, though not all of them. The data hold more than 70,000 clones, with over 75% observed a single time. This specimen was peripheral blood, taken on day 0 of AZD1222 vaccination. The source of these receptors is an adult in good health.

The J gene is TRBJ1-1, the V gene TRBV18, with TRBD1 as a possible D gene (5 bases). Germline V gives CDR1 KGHSH, CDR2 LQKENI. This CDR3 has 14 amino acids. The V gene lost 2 bases and the J gene lost 1 base, with 8 bases spanning the gap. Here the CDR3 reads CASSPRTTNTEAFF. CDR3 DNA: TGTGCCAGCTCACCAAGGACAACGAACACTGAAGCTTTCTTT. Supplemented by reference TRBV18 and TRBJ1-1, the full variable domain reads NAGVMQNPRHLVRRRGQEARLRCSPMKGHSHVYWYRQLPEEGLKFMVYLQKENIIDESGMPKERFSAEFPKEGPSILRIQQVVRGDSAAYFCASSPRTTNTEAFFGQGTRLTVV.

The rearrangement joins TRBV5-1 to TRBJ2-1; the D gene is possibly TRBD1 (6 bases). The V gene's germline CDR1 is SGHRS and CDR2 YFSETQ. V lost 0 bases, J lost 9 bases, and 7 bases lay in between. This CDR3 is built from 12 residues. CDR3 region: CASSLEGGEQFF. CDR3 nucleotides: TGCGCCAGCAGCTTGGAAGGGGGTGAGCAGTTCTTC. Full variable domain (remainder filled in from reference TRBV5-1 and TRBJ2-1): KAGVTQTPRYLIKTRGQQVTLSCSPISGHRSVSWYQQTPGQGLQFLFEYFSETQRNKGNFPGRFSGRQFSNSRSEMNVSTLELGDSALYLCASSLEGGEQFFGPGTRLTVL.

The chain employs TRBV20-1 and TRBJ2-7; the match to TRBD2 covers 15 bases. CDR3 length: 16 amino acids. With V trimmed by 3 bases and J by 4 bases, 7 bases remained unmatched. Germline V CDR1 and CDR2: DFQATT, SNEGSKA (reference sequence). In DNA, the CDR3 is TGCAGTGCTAGTTATGGGACTAGCGGGAGGATTTACGAGCAGTACTTC. It codes for CSASYGTSGRIYEQYF.

The rearrangement uses TRBV7-9 and TRBJ2-1, with D possibly called TRBD1 or TRBD2 (5 bases each). The V gene lost 0 bases and the J gene lost 0 bases, with 15 bases spanning the gap. The germline V gene encodes CDR1 SEHNR and CDR2 FQNEAQ (reference sequence). The CDR3 contains 18 residues. CDR3 in DNA: TGTGCCAGCAGCTTAGCGATGTCCGGGACCGACTCCTACAATGAGCAGTTCTTC. Encoded protein: CASSLAMSGTDSYNEQFF.

The rearrangement joins TRBV7-2 to TRBJ1-5; maybe TRBD1 (5 bases). Germline values: CDR1 SGHTA, CDR2 FQGNSA. V was shortened by 0 bases and J by 7 bases, with 10 bases between the two germline ends. The CDR3 runs to 14 residues. CDR3 DNA sequence: TGTGCCAGCAGCTTAGCAGGGGTAATGCAGCCCCAGCATTTT. Translated, it gives CASSLAGVMQPQHF.

This chain joins TRBV2 and TRBJ1-4; 8 positions agree with TRBD1. Losses at the gene ends were 6 bases for V and 5 bases for J; bases not matched to a gene: 8. Germline V gives CDR1 SNHLY, CDR2 FYNNEI. This CDR3 spans 15 amino acids. The CDR3 sequence is CASRNTGTGNEKLFF. The DNA for the CDR3 is TGTGCCAGCAGAAACACCGGGACAGGAAATGAAAAACTGTTTTTT.

This clone was counted a single time. The chain recombines TRBV7-2 with TRBJ1-5, with a possible D match to TRBD1 (6 bases). The germline V and J ends were trimmed by 5 bases and 4 bases, with 12 bases remaining between them. Germline values: CDR1 SGHTA, CDR2 FQGNSA. The CDR3 has 14 amino acids. The CDR3 region has the DNA TGTGCCAGCAGCCCCAGGGGCTCGAATCAGCCCCAGCATTTT. Amino acid sequence: CASSPRGSNQPQHF.

The J gene is TRBJ2-1, the V gene TRBV11-1; 7 bases match TRBD2. This CDR3 has 14 amino acids. J lost 2 bases, V lost 2 bases, and 0 bases had no gene match. Germline lookup yields CDR1 SGHAT and CDR2 FQDESV (reference sequence). CDR3 in amino acids: CASSLREAYNEQFF. The CDR3 coding sequence is TGTGCCAGCAGCTTACGGGAGGCCTACAATGAGCAGTTCTTC.

This sequence joins TRBV9 and TRBJ2-5, with 7 bases identical to TRBD2. The CDR3 has 16 amino acids. The V gene end was trimmed by 4 bases and the J gene end by 5 bases; junction bases not matched to a gene: 14. Germline CDR1 is SGDLS and CDR2 is YYNGEE. CDR3 in DNA: TGTGCCAGCAGCTTCAGGTCCGCGGGAGTATCGGAGACCCAGTACTTC. Its protein is CASSFRSAGVSETQYF. The whole variable domain, remainder taken from reference TRBV9 and TRBJ2-5, is DSGVTQTPKHLITATGQRVTLRCSPRSGDLSVYWYQQSLDQGLQFLIQYYNGEERAKGNILERFSAQQFPDLHSELNLSSLELGDSALYFCASSFRSAGVSETQYFGPGTRLLVL.

The chain has TRBV25-1 and TRBJ1-1; 8 bases align to TRBD1. Germline V lookup: CDR1 MGHDK, CDR2 SYGVNS. V shed 7 bases, J shed 5 bases, and the junction held 12 bases outside the gene matches. The CDR3 is 15 amino acids. CDR3 bases: TGTGCCAGCACCCAGACAGGGGTATTGGGGACTGAAGCTTTCTTT. Translating it yields CASTQTGVLGTEAFF.

This sequence joins TRBV19 and TRBJ1-2; 9 bases map to TRBD1. CDR3 size: 14 residues. The ends lost 6 bases at V and 4 bases at J; junction bases unmatched: 6. CDR1 and CDR2 (germline): LNHDA, SQIVND (reference sequence). The CDR3 DNA reads TGTGCCAGTAGGGACAGGGGAACTGGCTATGGCTACACCTTC. Amino acid sequence: CASRDRGTGYGYTF.